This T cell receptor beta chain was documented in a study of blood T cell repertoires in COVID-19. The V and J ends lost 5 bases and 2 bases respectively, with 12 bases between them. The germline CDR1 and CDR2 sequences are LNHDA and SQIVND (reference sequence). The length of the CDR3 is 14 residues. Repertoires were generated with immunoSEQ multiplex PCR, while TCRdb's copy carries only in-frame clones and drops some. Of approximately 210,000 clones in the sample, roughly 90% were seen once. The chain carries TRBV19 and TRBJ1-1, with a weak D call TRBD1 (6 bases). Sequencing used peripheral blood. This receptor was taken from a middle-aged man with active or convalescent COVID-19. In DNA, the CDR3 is TGTGCCAGTAGTCATGGGACACCTAACACTGAAGCTTTCTTT. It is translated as CASSHGTPNTEAFF.